This T cell receptor (beta chain) was documented in a study of response to subunit inactivated influenza vaccine. On this clonotype itself: Antigen: not known.

Regarding the study as a whole: With each seasonal influenza vaccination, the authors suggested, few new T cells are recruited.

The trim removed 4 bases at V and 5 bases at J, leaving 10 bases unmatched. CDR3 length: 16 amino acids. Looked up from germline, CDR1 is LGHDT and CDR2 is YNNKEL (reference sequence). TCRdb used MiXCR to reprocess the RT-PCR reads, holding one entry per CDR3 protein. The table lists around 540,000 distinct CDR3 sequences, 12% of them singletons. This TCR came from a man aged 45 to 65 who received an inactivated influenza vaccine. The chain uses TRBV3-1 and TRBJ2-3, with 9 bases fitting TRBD2. The sample consisted of PBMCs from blood, taken on the day of vaccination. CDR3 sequence reads: CASSPRKRGDGDTQYF. The CDR3 DNA follows: TGTGCCAGCAGCCCAAGGAAGCGGGGGGACGGAGATACGCAGTATTTT.